These 14 T cell receptor beta chains originate from one sample sequenced in a study of regulatory T cells in long-lasting Graves disease. Sample time point: newly diagnosed GD, antithyroid drugs for less than 3 months. Scientists built the TCR library using RNA that was extracted from PBMCs. Arm-PCR of CDR3 regions and iRepertoire HTBI primers were used to build TCR beta libraries. TCRdb independently ran MiXCR on the multiplex PCR reads; one entry per CDR3 protein. The sample includes 400,000 to 500,000 distinct CDR3 sequences, 14% seen only once; the top ten take approximately 17%. These same records also appear under a second study, on T cells in Graves' hyperthyroidism and ophthalmopathy.

This specimen consisted of peripheral blood mononuclear cells (PBMCs), obtained at new diagnosis, from a patient treated with antithyroid drugs. These TCRs come from a woman aged 50 to 60 with Graves disease.

This clonotype was detected ten times or more. This chain links TRBV27 with TRBJ2-1; TRBD1 matches at 10 bases. Germline CDR1 MNHEY, CDR2 SMNVEV (reference sequence). The V segment lost 5 bases and the J segment 8 bases; nucleotides outside the gene matches: 6. The CDR3 totals 14 residues. DNA for the CDR3: TGTGCCAGCAGTCGAAGACAGGGGGCCTATGAGCAGTTCTTC. As protein: CASSRRQGAYEQFF.

The chain recombines TRBV7-9 with TRBJ1-4, with 9 bases fitting TRBD1. With V trimmed by 7 bases and J by 5 bases, 8 bases remained unmatched. The CDR3 sequence is 15 residues long. Germline CDR1 and CDR2: SEHNR and FQNEAQ (reference sequence). The CDR3 nucleotides are TGTGCCAGCACCCCTGGGGGGACAGGGAATGAAAAACTGTTTTTT. This gives the protein CASTPGGTGNEKLFF.

This clonotype was picked up many times. The chain joins TRBV12-3 or TRBV12-4 to TRBJ2-2, with 9 bases fitting TRBD2. V lost 7 bases and J lost 6; bases outside the gene matches: 6. This CDR3 comprises 14 residues. The CDR3 DNA follows: TGTGCCAGCAAACCGGGACTAGCTCCCGGGGAGCTGTTTTTT. Encoded protein: CASKPGLAPGELFF.

This clonotype was observed at least ten times. This rearrangement joins TRBV12-3 or TRBV12-4 to TRBJ2-3, with TRBD2 matching over 11 bases. J gave up 4 bases and V 4 bases, and 13 bases lay outside the gene matches. The CDR3 has 18 amino acids. The CDR3 DNA follows: TGTGCCAGCAGTTCCTCATTTGGGCTAGCGGGAGGAGCAGATACGCAGTATTTT. Translated, it gives CASSSSFGLAGGADTQYF.

This clonotype was observed at least ten times. The chain combines TRBV24-1 with TRBJ2-1, with D maybe TRBD2 (6 bases). Per the germline V gene, CDR1 is KGHDR and CDR2 is SFDVKD. The CDR3 contains 15 residues. V shed 3 bases and J shed 7 bases, with 15 bases lying between them. CDR3 nucleotides: TGTGCCACCAGTGATCCGCGGGATTGGAGGAATGAGCAGTTCTTC. Its protein is CATSDPRDWRNEQFF.

This clonotype was observed many times. The rearrangement joins TRBV7-9 to TRBJ2-5; the D gene is possibly TRBD1 (5 bases). The CDR3 loop spans 14 amino acids. V shed 5 bases and J shed 1 base, with 11 bases lying between them. The V gene's germline CDR1 is SEHNR and CDR2 FQNEAQ (reference sequence). In DNA form, the CDR3 reads TGTGCCAGCAGCCCTCCTAGGGGCCAAGAGACCCAGTACTTC. It yields the protein CASSPPRGQETQYF.

This clonotype came up many times. The chain combines TRBV12-3 or TRBV12-4 with TRBJ1-4, with D unresolved. Trimming left V 3 bases short and J 10 bases short, with 12 bases between. The CDR3 totals 13 residues. The CDR3 protein is CASSLRDLGKLFF. CDR3 in DNA: TGTGCCAGCAGTTTGAGGGATTTGGGAAAACTGTTTTTT.

In its sample, this clonotype was seen a few times. This rearrangement joins TRBV27 to TRBJ2-7; possibly TRBD1 or TRBD2 for D (5 bases each). The CDR3 contains 14 residues. Germline V gene sequence: CDR1 MNHEY, CDR2 SMNVEV (reference sequence). V lost 3 bases to trimming and J lost 2 bases, with 11 bases between them. The CDR3 DNA is TGTGCCAGCAGTTTGTCGGGACCTACCTACGAGCAGTACTTC. This gives the protein CASSLSGPTYEQYF.

Comment on this clonotype: This may come from a read error, since a much larger clone is one base off. The chain recombines TRBV20-1 with TRBJ2-7, with D possibly matching TRBD2 (5 bases). The CDR3 spans 14 residues. V was shortened by 3 bases and J by 7 bases, with 19 bases between the two germline ends. Germline V gives CDR1 DFQATT, CDR2 SNEGSKA (reference sequence). Written as DNA, the CDR3 is TGCAGTGCTAGGGAGCGGAGGAGGTTCAATGAGCAGTACTTC. It translates to CSARERRRFNEQYF.

The CDR3 nucleotides read TGCGCCAGCAGCCAAGGATCGAGGGGCCTCACCTACGAGCAGTACTTC. Translation: CASSQGSRGLTYEQYF. The chain joins TRBV4-1 to TRBJ2-7; D tentatively reads TRBD1 or TRBD2 (5 bases each). V lost 1 base, J lost 2 bases, and 15 bases lay in between. The CDR3 runs 16 residues. Germline V gives CDR1 MGHRA, CDR2 YSYEKL.

A remark on this clonotype: A much larger clone differs from this one at a single base, so this may be a read error. This rearrangement joins TRBV6-1 to TRBJ1-6; TRBD1 matches 10 bases. The V gene's germline CDR1 is MNHNS and CDR2 SASEGT. With V trimmed by 6 bases and J by 7 bases, 3 bases remained unmatched. This CDR3 has 14 amino acids. The DNA for the CDR3 is TGTGCCAGCAGGACGACAGGGGGCAATTCACCCCTCCACTTT. It yields the protein CASRTTGGNSPLHF.

CDR3 nucleotides: TGTGCCAGCATAGAAGGGGGCGCGAGTAATGAAAAACTGTTTTTT. This encodes CASIEGGASNEKLFF. V is TRBV2 and J is TRBJ1-4; 7 bases align to TRBD1. From germline, CDR1 is SNHLY and CDR2 FYNNEI. The length of the CDR3 is 15 residues. The ends lost 7 bases at V and 4 bases at J; junction bases unmatched: 9.

This clonotype turned up a few times. CDR3 DNA: TGTGCCAGCAGCGCCCCAGGCGGTAGAAATGAGCAGTTCTTC. Residues: CASSAPGGRNEQFF. V gene TRBV7-9 combines with J gene TRBJ2-1; D not certain. CDR1 is SEHNR and CDR2 is FQNEAQ in the germline V gene (reference sequence). The CDR3 length is 14 residues. The germline V and J ends were trimmed by 5 bases and 7 bases, with 15 bases remaining between them.

This clonotype was seen a handful of times. The V call is TRBV12-3 or TRBV12-4, the J call TRBJ2-6; 8 bases align to TRBD1. This CDR3 is 13 amino acids long. J gave up 9 bases and V 6 bases, and 4 bases lay outside the gene matches. CDR3 coding DNA: TGTGCCAGCAGGACAGGGGACGACAACGTCCTGACTTTC. Protein sequence: CASRTGDDNVLTF.